These 10 T cell receptor beta chains originate from one sample sequenced in a study of OX40 agonist ivuxolimab in advanced cancers. Assay: immunoSEQ multiplex PCR; the TCRdb copy retains only in-frame clones and omits some. The sample holds around 30,000 clones, roughly 87% seen once. The sample was CD4+ or CD8+ T cells sorted from blood, taken in a trial of the OX40 agonist ivuxolimab. Source of these receptors: an adult with an advanced solid tumor such as melanoma, head and neck, liver or kidney cancer.

The rearrangement uses TRBV28 and TRBJ2-3; D may be TRBD1 (6 bases). The CDR3 runs to 17 residues. Looked up from germline, CDR1 is MDHEN and CDR2 is SYDVKM. Trimming removed 6 bases at V and 5 bases at J, with 24 bases between. In DNA form, the CDR3 reads TGTGCCAGCAGCTCGCGACAGGTGGGGGAGTCCTTAGATACGCAGTATTTT. Translating gives CASSSRQVGESLDTQYF.

There are a few counts of this clone. Only one base separates this from a far larger clonotype, so it likely reflects a read error. The same CDR3 arises from other DNA sequences in this sample as well. The CDR3 nucleotides read TGTGCCAGCAGTTACGGGGGATCCTACGAGCAGTACTTC. This codes for CASSYGGSYEQYF. J is TRBJ2-7 and V is TRBV6-9, with D perhaps TRBD2 (6 bases). V was clipped by 3 bases and J by 1 base, with 7 bases between them. The CDR3 extends over 13 amino acids. CDR1 is MNHGY, CDR2 SVAAGI, per germline.

The chain combines TRBV6-5 with TRBJ1-6; D is ambiguous. This CDR3 contains 15 residues. Trimming shortened V by 4 bases and J by 7 bases, and 14 bases separated the two germline ends. Germline lookup yields CDR1 MNHEY and CDR2 SVGAGI. The CDR3 nucleotides read TGTGCCAGCAGTTTTCGGCCCCAGCCAAATTCACCCCTCCACTTT. It yields the protein CASSFRPQPNSPLHF.

The genes are TRBV6-5 and TRBJ2-7; possibly TRBD1 or TRBD2 for D (7 bases each). This CDR3 has 13 amino acids. Germline V gene lookup returns CDR1 MNHEY and CDR2 SVGAGI. V lost 5 bases and J 3 bases, leaving 11 bases between the germline ends. CDR3 sequence: CASSPGGGYEQYF. The CDR3 DNA follows: TGTGCCAGCAGTCCAGGGGGGGGCTACGAGCAGTACTTC.

This chain links TRBV6-9 with TRBJ2-7; D could derive from TRBD1 or TRBD2 (7 bases each). Germline CDR1 is MNHGY and CDR2 is SVAAGI. The germline V and J ends were trimmed by 5 bases and 3 bases, with 14 bases remaining between them. The CDR3 consists of 14 residues. CDR3 protein: CASSPGGGGYEQYF. CDR3 in DNA: TGTGCCAGCAGTCCAGGGGGGGGAGGCTACGAGCAGTACTTC.

V usage is TRBV21-1 and J usage is TRBJ2-7; the D call TRBD2 from the table was never checked on the DNA. TRBV21-1 counts as a pseudogene. This CDR3 contains 16 residues. The CDR3, as DNA: TGTGCCAGTCCCCCCGAGGGGGGGCTTCGTCTCTACGAGCAGTACTTC. This translates into CASPPEGGLRLYEQYF.

The gene calls are TRBV29-1 and TRBJ1-2, with D unclear. Per the germline V gene, CDR1 is SQVTM and CDR2 is ANQGSEA. This CDR3 is built from 13 residues. Trimming removed 3 bases from V and 8 bases from J, with 16 bases in between. CDR3 loop: CSVEVQAPWGYTF. The CDR3 nucleotides read TGCAGCGTTGAGGTCCAGGCCCCCTGGGGCTACACCTTC.

The V gene is TRBV7-9, the J gene TRBJ2-6, with 9 bases that match TRBD1. V lost 4 bases to trimming and J lost 2 bases; unmatched junction nucleotides: 9. CDR3 length equals 18 residues. Germline loops: CDR1 SEHNR, CDR2 FQNEAQ (reference sequence). CDR3 sequence: CASSSTGTGSPGANVLTF. The CDR3 DNA is TGTGCCAGCAGCTCGACCGGGACAGGGTCTCCTGGGGCCAACGTCCTGACTTTC.

The sample holds a few counts of this clone. V is TRBV7-9 and J is TRBJ1-6, with D perhaps TRBD1 (6 bases). V was clipped by 4 bases and J by 8 bases, with 15 bases between them. Germline V gives CDR1 SEHNR, CDR2 FQNEAQ (reference sequence). The CDR3 consists of 15 residues. The CDR3 nucleotides are TGTGCCAGCAGCTACTACAGGGAAGGGGATTCACCCCTCCACTTT. Encoded protein: CASSYYREGDSPLHF. Full variable domain (remainder filled in from reference TRBV7-9 and TRBJ1-6): DTGVSQNPRHKITKRGQNVTFRCDPISEHNRLYWYRQTLGQGPEFLTYFQNEAQLEKSRLLSDRFSAERPKGSFSTLEIQRTEQGDSAMYLCASSYYREGDSPLHFGNGTRLTVT.

This chain joins TRBV7-3 and TRBJ2-1; 9 bases are shared with TRBD2. The CDR3 is made up of 18 amino acids. Germline-derived CDR1 and CDR2 are SGHTA and FQGTGA. The trim removed 5 bases at V and 0 bases at J, leaving 11 bases unmatched. Written as DNA, the CDR3 is TGTGCCAGCAGCCGGCTGGGCGGGAGGGTAAGCTCCTACAATGAGCAGTTCTTC. Protein product: CASSRLGGRVSSYNEQFF.